This record covers a single T cell receptor (beta chain). This specimen comes from a study of lung T cells in sarcoidosis with Löfgren's syndrome. Looking at the study overall: Analyses focused on Löfgren's syndrome patients.

TCRdb reprocessed the reads with MiXCR, giving one entry per CDR3 protein. This table has tens of thousands of distinct CDR3 sequences, less than 25% appearing once. Sequenced input: CD4+ T cells from PBMCs. This clonotype was sampled from a human donor with sarcoidosis (Löfgren's syndrome or another form), or a control subject (not recorded which).

The CDR3 loop is CASSQPGTKGSNEQFF. The CDR3 coding sequence is TGCGCCAGCAGCCAACCCGGGACTAAGGGGAGCAATGAGCAGTTCTTC. The gene calls are TRBV4-3 and TRBJ2-1, with 7 bases lining up with TRBD2. The germline V gene encodes CDR1 LGHNA and CDR2 YSLEER. Losses at the gene ends were 2 bases for V and 6 bases for J; bases not matched to a gene: 10. This CDR3 comprises 16 residues.